The 31 T cell receptor beta chains listed next were all sequenced from one sample in a study of OX40 agonist ivuxolimab in advanced cancers. Profiled with immunoSEQ multiplex PCR; TCRdb holds only in-frame clones, not every one. The sample includes roughly 74,000 clones, approximately 87% of them seen just once. This material consisted of CD4+ or CD8+ T cells sorted from blood, taken in a trial of the OX40 agonist ivuxolimab. These receptors were obtained from an adult with an advanced solid tumor such as melanoma, head and neck, liver or kidney cancer.

V is TRBV7-2 and J is TRBJ1-1, with a weak D call TRBD1 (5 bases). The germline V gene has CDR1 SGHTA and CDR2 FQGNSA. The CDR3 has 16 amino acids. Trimming pared 2 bases from V and 5 bases from J, leaving 18 bases between. CDR3 nucleotide sequence: TGTGCCAGCAGCTTATATGGGACGGGGGGAAATACTGAAGCTTTCTTT. The encoded protein is CASSLYGTGGNTEAFF.

The chain joins TRBV7-2 to TRBJ2-7; a possible D gene is TRBD1 (5 bases). The germline gives CDR1 SGHTA, CDR2 FQGNSA. The V end lost 2 bases, the J end lost 5 bases, and 16 bases lay between the germline ends. The CDR3 runs 15 residues. CDR3 sequence reads: CASSLMRQGFHEQYF. The CDR3 DNA sequence: TGTGCCAGCAGCTTAATGAGGCAGGGTTTCCACGAGCAGTACTTC.

The rearrangement joins TRBV6-5 to TRBJ2-7; weak D call: TRBD2 (7 bases). In germline, CDR1 is MNHEY, CDR2 SVGAGI. The CDR3 covers 14 residues. V was trimmed by 6 bases and J by 2 bases, leaving 14 bases between them. CDR3: CASSLGGGTYEQYF. CDR3 coding DNA: TGTGCCAGCAGCTTGGGCGGGGGCACCTACGAGCAGTACTTC.

J is TRBJ2-3 and V is TRBV6-4; TRBD2 agrees at 13 bases. The CDR3 loop spans 19 amino acids. V was pared by 5 bases and J by 2 bases, with 13 bases of the junction left unmatched. In germline, CDR1 is MRHNA, CDR2 SNTAGT. As DNA, the CDR3 is TGTGCCAGCAGTCCTCCAAGACTAGCGGGGGGTCAACACACAGATACGCAGTATTTT. Its protein product is CASSPPRLAGGQHTDTQYF.

The chain carries TRBV4-1 and TRBJ1-4; D is possibly TRBD1 (5 bases). Germline CDR1 is MGHRA and CDR2 is YSYEKL. Trimming cost V 4 bases and J 5 bases, with 11 bases left between them. The CDR3 consists of 14 residues. CDR3 DNA: TGCGCCAGCAGCCCCCGACAGAAAAATGAAAAACTGTTTTTT. Amino acid sequence: CASSPRQKNEKLFF.

This clone showed up just once. The chain recombines TRBV11-2 with TRBJ2-3; the D gene is possibly TRBD1 (5 bases). Trimming shortened V by 2 bases and J by 5 bases, and 14 bases separated the two germline ends. The CDR3 sequence is 15 residues long. Germline V gives CDR1 SGHAT, CDR2 FQNNGV. CDR3 amino acids: CASSLFQGIGDTQYF. CDR3 nucleotides: TGTGCCAGCAGCTTATTTCAGGGTATAGGAGATACGCAGTATTTT.

This CDR3 reads CASSLGGSNQPQHF. CDR3 coding DNA: TGTGCCAGCTCACTAGGAGGGAGCAATCAGCCCCAGCATTTT. The V call is TRBV18, the J call TRBJ1-5, with D unresolved. The germline V gene encodes CDR1 KGHSH and CDR2 LQKENI. The CDR3 runs 14 residues. Trimming stripped 4 bases from V and 1 base from J, with 8 bases between.

The rearrangement joins TRBV30 to TRBJ2-7; D ambiguous. The CDR3 is made up of 15 amino acids. Trimming shortened V by 2 bases and J by 0 bases, and 14 bases separated the two germline ends. Looked up from germline, CDR1 is GTSNPN and CDR2 is SVGIG (reference sequence). The CDR3 reads CAWSTLSAGSYEQYF. For the CDR3, the DNA is TGTGCCTGGAGTACGCTATCGGCAGGCTCCTACGAGCAGTACTTC.

The chain uses TRBV9 and TRBJ2-1; 15 bases match TRBD2. The V gene's germline CDR1 is SGDLS and CDR2 YYNGEE. V lost 4 bases, J lost 0 bases, and 5 bases stayed unmatched. The CDR3 length is 18 residues. The CDR3 region has the DNA TGTGCCAGCAGCCCGGGACTAGCGGGGGGAAGCTCCTACAATGAGCAGTTCTTC. It translates to CASSPGLAGGSSYNEQFF.

J is TRBJ1-1 and V is TRBV18; D gene uncertain. Trimming shortened V by 1 base and J by 7 bases, and 10 bases separated the two germline ends. Germline V gene sequence: CDR1 KGHSH, CDR2 LQKENI. The CDR3 contains 13 residues. CDR3 protein: CASSPQVDLEAFF. DNA for the CDR3: TGTGCCAGCTCACCACAGGTAGACCTTGAAGCTTTCTTT. Drawing the rest from reference TRBV18 and TRBJ1-1, the complete variable domain is NAGVMQNPRHLVRRRGQEARLRCSPMKGHSHVYWYRQLPEEGLKFMVYLQKENIIDESGMPKERFSAEFPKEGPSILRIQQVVRGDSAAYFCASSPQVDLEAFFGQGTRLTVV.

This chain uses TRBV7-3 with TRBJ2-1; 10 bases are a match to TRBD2. This CDR3 region has 15 residues. Trimming at V came to 2 bases and at J to 7 bases, leaving 5 bases not matched to a gene. CDR1 is SGHTA and CDR2 is FQGTGA in the germline V gene. This CDR3 is CASSLVRSGRNEQFF. The CDR3, as DNA: TGTGCCAGCAGCTTAGTTCGTAGCGGGAGGAATGAGCAGTTCTTC.

V usage is TRBV18 and J usage is TRBJ1-1, with a weak D call TRBD1 (6 bases). V lost 6 bases and J 1 base, leaving 15 bases between the germline ends. Germline lookup yields CDR1 KGHSH and CDR2 LQKENI. The length of the CDR3 is 15 residues. CDR3 sequence (DNA): TGTGCCAGCTCGCCAGCCGGGACACAGAACACTGAAGCTTTCTTT. Encoded protein: CASSPAGTQNTEAFF.

The chain is built from TRBV5-1 and TRBJ1-2; 8 bases fit TRBD1. Germline V CDR1 and CDR2: SGHRS, YFSETQ. The CDR3 contains 15 residues. V was clipped by 5 bases and J by 3 bases; unmatched bases: 9. As DNA, the CDR3 is TGCGCCAGCAGACCTCAACAGGGGGTCGACTATGGCTACACCTTC. This codes for CASRPQQGVDYGYTF.

This chain uses TRBV11-2 with TRBJ2-3; TRBD2 matches at 8 bases. Losses at the gene ends were 4 bases for V and 3 bases for J; bases not matched to a gene: 9. Germline V lookup: CDR1 SGHAT, CDR2 FQNNGV. This CDR3 is 16 amino acids long. In nucleotides, the CDR3 is TGTGCCAGCAGCTCCCGGGGGAGCGGGGGAACAGATACGCAGTATTTT. It codes for CASSSRGSGGTDTQYF.

The chain carries TRBV7-8 and TRBJ2-1, with 7 bases lining up with TRBD2. Germline CDR1 and CDR2: SGHVS and FQNEAQ. The trim removed 3 bases at V and 13 bases at J, leaving 15 bases unmatched. The CDR3 totals 15 residues. DNA for the CDR3: TGTGCCAGCAGCTTGGTGGGGTCGAATCTAGCGGCACAGTTCTTC. It codes for CASSLVGSNLAAQFF.

This chain links TRBV18 with TRBJ2-5; 11 nucleotides align to TRBD2. The J segment lost 2 bases and the V segment lost 1 base, leaving 3 bases of the junction unmatched. Germline V gene lookup returns CDR1 KGHSH and CDR2 LQKENI. The CDR3 has 16 residues. The chain's CDR3 is CASSPRLAGIQETQYF. DNA for the CDR3: TGTGCCAGCTCACCACGACTAGCGGGGATTCAAGAGACCCAGTACTTC.

The chain combines TRBV4-1 with TRBJ1-2; possibly TRBD1 for D (6 bases). The CDR3 extends over 14 amino acids. Germline V gives CDR1 MGHRA, CDR2 YSYEKL. Trimming took 4 bases from V and 4 from J, leaving 13 bases between them. This chain's CDR3 is CASSRVQGGYGYTF. CDR3 in DNA: TGCGCCAGCAGCCGGGTACAGGGCGGCTATGGCTACACCTTC.

This chain uses TRBV19 with TRBJ2-7; D is unresolved. CDR3 size: 14 residues. Germline assignment: CDR1 LNHDA and CDR2 SQIVND (reference sequence). Trimming removed 3 bases at V and 3 bases at J, with 12 bases between. This CDR3 reads CASSMTEDRYEQYF. CDR3 in DNA: TGTGCCAGTAGTATGACGGAAGATCGCTACGAGCAGTACTTC.

The gene calls are TRBV9 and TRBJ1-2; D is undetermined. Per the germline V gene, CDR1 is SGDLS and CDR2 is YYNGEE. This CDR3 region has 12 residues. Trimming left V 0 bases short and J 4 bases short, with 4 bases between. The CDR3 loop is CASSVVLYGYTF. For the CDR3, the DNA is TGTGCCAGCAGCGTAGTCCTCTATGGCTACACCTTC.

The V call is TRBV19, the J call TRBJ1-1, with D unclear. CDR1 is LNHDA, CDR2 SQIVND, per germline (reference sequence). CDR3 length: 16 residues. Deletions cut 5 bases from V and 1 base from J, with 17 bases between. CDR3 region: CASSGSVTTTNTEAFF. Here the CDR3 DNA reads TGTGCCAGTAGTGGTTCTGTGACGACGACGAACACTGAAGCTTTCTTT.

The gene calls are TRBV14 and TRBJ1-1, with a possible D match to TRBD1 (6 bases). CDR1 and CDR2 from the germline V gene are SGHDN and FVKESK. The CDR3 is 15 residues long. Trimming stripped 1 base from V and 6 bases from J, with 15 bases between. In DNA, the CDR3 is TGTGCCAGCAGCCAAGGATGGGGGCAGAGGCCTGAAGCTTTCTTT. This gives the protein CASSQGWGQRPEAFF.

This chain uses TRBV2 with TRBJ1-5, with D possibly being TRBD1 (5 bases). Germline V gene data show CDR1 as SNHLY and CDR2 as FYNNEI. Trimming took 3 bases from V and 2 from J, leaving 14 bases between them. This CDR3 has 16 residues. The CDR3 DNA reads TGTGCCAGCAGTGACAATTCGGGGGTACGCAATCAGCCCCAGCATTTT. Protein: CASSDNSGVRNQPQHF.

This chain joins TRBV7-6 and TRBJ2-1, with D perhaps being TRBD1 or TRBD2 (6 bases each). V dropped 5 bases and J dropped 4 bases, with 15 bases sitting between them. The CDR3 is made up of 15 amino acids. Germline CDR1 and CDR2: SGHVS and FNYEAQ. The CDR3 reads CASSPGVGGYNEQFF. The CDR3 DNA follows: TGTGCCAGCAGCCCAGGGGTAGGGGGGTACAATGAGCAGTTCTTC.

Concerning this clone itself: Relative to the germline gene, one junction end is altered; a read error may explain this. V gene TRBV6-1 combines with J gene TRBJ1-2, with D tentatively TRBD1 (5 bases). Germline lookup yields CDR1 MNHNS and CDR2 SASEGT. The CDR3 covers 13 residues. The CDR3 DNA reads TGTGCCAGCAGTGAAACGGGTTTGGGACGTTTAGGATTC. Translated, it gives CASSETGLGRLGF.

The chain's CDR3 is CASSKTGLSGYTF. CDR3 sequence (DNA): TGTGCCAGCAGCAAGACAGGTCTCAGCGGCTACACCTTC. This chain connects TRBV14 to TRBJ1-2; possible D gene TRBD1, 6 bases. Trimming took 5 bases from V and 8 from J, leaving 15 bases between them. Germline CDR1 reads SGHDN; CDR2 reads FVKESK. The CDR3 totals 13 residues.

The rearrangement links TRBV11-3 to TRBJ2-1; no clear D gene. V was cut by 8 bases and J by 5 bases, with 13 bases left in between. The CDR3 is 13 residues long. The germline V gene encodes CDR1 SGHNT and CDR2 YENEEA. Here the CDR3 reads CASCLPTNNEQFF. CDR3 coding DNA: TGTGCCAGCTGCCTTCCAACCAACAATGAGCAGTTCTTC.

This CDR3 is CASSLVVGGSTDTQYF. The CDR3 bases are TGTGCCAGCAGCTTAGTCGTGGGAGGGAGCACAGATACGCAGTATTTT. This chain uses TRBV11-2 with TRBJ2-3; 7 bases agree with TRBD2. CDR1 and CDR2 from the germline V gene are SGHAT and FQNNGV. V shed 1 base, J shed 0 bases, and the junction held 4 bases outside the gene matches. CDR3 length: 16 residues. The whole variable domain, filled in from reference TRBV11-2 and TRBJ2-3, reads EAGVAQSPRYKIIEKRQSVAFWCNPISGHATLYWYQQILGQGPKLLIQFQNNGVVDDSQLPKDRFSAERLKGVDSTLKIQPAKLEDSAVYLCASSLVVGGSTDTQYFGPGTRLTVL.

V and J are TRBV10-2 and TRBJ2-6; D perhaps matches TRBD2 (6 bases). Trimming pared 7 bases from V and 3 bases from J, leaving 16 bases between. The CDR3 loop spans 16 amino acids. The V gene's germline CDR1 is WSHSY and CDR2 SAAADI. CDR3 sequence reads: CASTGTPLSGANVLTF. The CDR3 coding sequence is TGCGCCAGCACCGGGACTCCCCTAAGTGGGGCCAACGTCCTGACTTTC.

V and J are TRBV27 and TRBJ2-2; 11 nucleotides align to TRBD2. Germline trimming cut 7 bases from V and 5 bases from J; bases unmatched to any gene: 9. From germline, CDR1 is MNHEY and CDR2 SMNVEV (reference sequence). This CDR3 is 16 amino acids long. As DNA, the CDR3 is TGTGCCAGCAAGAGACTAGCGGGGCTGGAGACCGGGGAGCTGTTTTTT. Translated: CASKRLAGLETGELFF.

The table lists this clone with a few counts. This chain joins TRBV19 and TRBJ2-2; 10 nucleotides line up with TRBD2. Trimming cost V 2 bases and J 3 bases; bases outside gene matches: 6. Germline values: CDR1 LNHDA, CDR2 SQIVND (reference sequence). The CDR3 totals 17 residues. Here the CDR3 DNA reads TGTGCCAGTAGTATAAGAGCGGGAGGGCCTTACACCGGGGAGCTGTTTTTT. It specifies CASSIRAGGPYTGELFF.

This clone occurred once. The genes are TRBV7-2 and TRBJ2-6; D gene uncertain. Germline V lookup: CDR1 SGHTA, CDR2 FQGNSA. The CDR3 is made up of 16 amino acids. Trimming shortened V by 0 bases and J by 0 bases, and 6 bases separated the two germline ends. The CDR3 reads CASSLALSSGANVLTF. The CDR3 region has the DNA TGTGCCAGCAGCTTAGCATTGAGCTCTGGGGCCAACGTCCTGACTTTC.